This T cell receptor (beta chain) derives from a study of CD8 T cells in Susac syndrome. The CDR3 contains 17 residues. Per the germline V gene, CDR1 is LNHNV and CDR2 is YYDKDF (reference sequence). V was trimmed by 5 bases and J by 5 bases, leaving 23 bases between them. Reverse transcription used roughly 0.45 to 1 ug RNA and random hexamers. TCRdb re-analysed the immunoSEQ multiplex PCR reads in MiXCR, keeping a single row per CDR3 protein. Altogether about 150,000 distinct CDR3 sequences are present, around 96% being singletons, with the ten largest covering about 0.11%. Sequencing of TCR beta covered CD8+ and CD4+ T cells obtained from blood.

Source material: CD4+ T cells from PBMCs. V is TRBV15 and J is TRBJ2-3, with D possibly being TRBD2 (6 bases). The receptor was derived from a human donor with multiple sclerosis. Here the CDR3 DNA reads TGTGCCACCAGCCCCCCATGGGGGGTACCCGGGGAAGATACGCAGTATTTT. It yields the protein CATSPPWGVPGEDTQYF.